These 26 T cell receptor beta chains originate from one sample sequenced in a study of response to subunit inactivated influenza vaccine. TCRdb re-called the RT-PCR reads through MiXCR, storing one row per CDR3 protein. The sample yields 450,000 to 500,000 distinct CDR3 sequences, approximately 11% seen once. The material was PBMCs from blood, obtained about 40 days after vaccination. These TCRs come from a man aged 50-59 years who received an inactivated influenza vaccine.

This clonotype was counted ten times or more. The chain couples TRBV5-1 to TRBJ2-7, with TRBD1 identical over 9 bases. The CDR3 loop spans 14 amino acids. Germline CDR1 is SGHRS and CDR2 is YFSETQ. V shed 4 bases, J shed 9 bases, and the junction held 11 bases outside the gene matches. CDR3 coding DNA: TGCGCCAGCAGCCCGAGGACAGGGGAAGGTGGGCAGTACTTC. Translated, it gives CASSPRTGEGGQYF.

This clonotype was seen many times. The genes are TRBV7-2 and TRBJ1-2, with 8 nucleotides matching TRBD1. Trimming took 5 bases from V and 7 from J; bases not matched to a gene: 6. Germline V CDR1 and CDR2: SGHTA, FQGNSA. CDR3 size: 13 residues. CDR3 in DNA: TGTGCCAGCAGCAAGACAGGGGAACGTGGCTACACCTTC. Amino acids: CASSKTGERGYTF.

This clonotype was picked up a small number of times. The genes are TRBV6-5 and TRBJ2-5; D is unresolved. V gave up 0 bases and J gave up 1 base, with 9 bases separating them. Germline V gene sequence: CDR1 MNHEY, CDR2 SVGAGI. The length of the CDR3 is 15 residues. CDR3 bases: TGTGCCAGCAGTTACTCCCGCGGCACCCAAGAGACCCAGTACTTC. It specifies CASSYSRGTQETQYF.

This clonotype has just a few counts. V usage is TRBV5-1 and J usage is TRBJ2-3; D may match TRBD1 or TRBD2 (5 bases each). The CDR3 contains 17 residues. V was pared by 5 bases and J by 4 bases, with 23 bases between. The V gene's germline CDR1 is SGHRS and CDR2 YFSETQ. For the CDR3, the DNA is TGCGCCAGCAGTCGTGAGGTGGGACCGCACCCCGCAGATACGCAGTATTTT. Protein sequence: CASSREVGPHPADTQYF.

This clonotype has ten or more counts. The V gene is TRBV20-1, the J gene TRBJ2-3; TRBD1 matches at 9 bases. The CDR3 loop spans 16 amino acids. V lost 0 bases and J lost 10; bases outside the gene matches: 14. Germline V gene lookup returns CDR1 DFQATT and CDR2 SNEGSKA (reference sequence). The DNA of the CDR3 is TGCAGTGCTAGAGAGTCTCGGGACAGGGCACCTTGGGCGCAGTATTTT. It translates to CSARESRDRAPWAQYF.

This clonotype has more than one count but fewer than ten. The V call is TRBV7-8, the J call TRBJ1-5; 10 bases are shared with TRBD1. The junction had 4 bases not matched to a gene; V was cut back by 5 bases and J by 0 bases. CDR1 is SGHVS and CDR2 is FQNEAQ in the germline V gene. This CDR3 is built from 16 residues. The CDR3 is CASSRDRGPSNQPQHF. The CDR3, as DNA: TGTGCCAGCAGCCGAGACAGGGGGCCTAGCAATCAGCCCCAGCATTTT.

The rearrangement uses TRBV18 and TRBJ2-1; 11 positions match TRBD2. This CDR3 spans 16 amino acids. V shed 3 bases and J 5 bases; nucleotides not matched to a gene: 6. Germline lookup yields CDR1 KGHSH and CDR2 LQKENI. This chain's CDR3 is CASSPLAGGRHNEQFF. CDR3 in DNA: TGTGCCAGCTCACCTTTAGCGGGAGGGCGCCACAATGAGCAGTTCTTC.

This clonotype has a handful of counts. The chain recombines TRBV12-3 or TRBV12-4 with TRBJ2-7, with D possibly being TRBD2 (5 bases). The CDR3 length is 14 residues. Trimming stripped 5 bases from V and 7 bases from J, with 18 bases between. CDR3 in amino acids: CASSPSDSAGEQYF. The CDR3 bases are TGTGCCAGCAGTCCCTCGGACTCGGCTGGGGAGCAGTACTTC.

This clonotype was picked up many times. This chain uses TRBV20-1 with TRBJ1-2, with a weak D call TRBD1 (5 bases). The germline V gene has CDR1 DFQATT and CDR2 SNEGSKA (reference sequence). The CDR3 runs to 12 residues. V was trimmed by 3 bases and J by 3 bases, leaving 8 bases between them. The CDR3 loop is CSASLRDYGYTF. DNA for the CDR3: TGCAGTGCTAGTCTCAGGGACTATGGCTACACCTTC.

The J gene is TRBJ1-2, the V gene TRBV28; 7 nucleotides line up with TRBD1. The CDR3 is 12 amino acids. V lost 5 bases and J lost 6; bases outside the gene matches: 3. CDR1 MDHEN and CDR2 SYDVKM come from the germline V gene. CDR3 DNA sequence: TGTGCCAGCAGTAGCCAGGGGGATGGCTACACCTTC. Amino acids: CASSSQGDGYTF.

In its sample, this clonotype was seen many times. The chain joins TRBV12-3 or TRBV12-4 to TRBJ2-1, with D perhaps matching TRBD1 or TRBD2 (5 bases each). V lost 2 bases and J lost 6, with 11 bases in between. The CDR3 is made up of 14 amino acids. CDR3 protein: CASSLQGPFNEQFF. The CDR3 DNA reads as TGTGCCAGCAGTTTACAGGGACCTTTCAATGAGCAGTTCTTC.

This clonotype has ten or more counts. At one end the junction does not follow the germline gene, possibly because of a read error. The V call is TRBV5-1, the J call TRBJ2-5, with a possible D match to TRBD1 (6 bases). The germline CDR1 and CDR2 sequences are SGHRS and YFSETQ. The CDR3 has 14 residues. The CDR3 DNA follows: TGTGCCAGCAGTTTGGGGACATCGCAAGAGACCCAGTACTTC. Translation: CASSLGTSQETQYF.

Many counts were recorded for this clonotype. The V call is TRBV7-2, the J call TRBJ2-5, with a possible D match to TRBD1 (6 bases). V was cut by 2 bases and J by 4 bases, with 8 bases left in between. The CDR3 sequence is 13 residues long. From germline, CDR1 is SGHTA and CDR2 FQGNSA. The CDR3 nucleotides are TGTGCCAGCAGCTTAAGCAGGGGAGAGACCCAGTACTTC. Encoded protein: CASSLSRGETQYF.

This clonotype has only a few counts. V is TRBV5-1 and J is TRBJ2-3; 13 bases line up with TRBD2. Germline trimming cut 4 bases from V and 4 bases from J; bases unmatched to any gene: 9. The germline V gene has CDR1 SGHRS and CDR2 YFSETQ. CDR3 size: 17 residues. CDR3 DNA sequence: TGCGCCAGCAGCCCACCGGGACTAGCGGGAAGGGCAGATACGCAGTATTTT. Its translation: CASSPPGLAGRADTQYF.

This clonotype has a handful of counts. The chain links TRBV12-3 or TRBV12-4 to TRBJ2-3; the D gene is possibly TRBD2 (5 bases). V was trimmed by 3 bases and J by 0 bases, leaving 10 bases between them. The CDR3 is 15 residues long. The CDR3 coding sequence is TGTGCCAGCAGTTTTATGGGCGGGAGCACAGATACGCAGTATTTT. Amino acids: CASSFMGGSTDTQYF.

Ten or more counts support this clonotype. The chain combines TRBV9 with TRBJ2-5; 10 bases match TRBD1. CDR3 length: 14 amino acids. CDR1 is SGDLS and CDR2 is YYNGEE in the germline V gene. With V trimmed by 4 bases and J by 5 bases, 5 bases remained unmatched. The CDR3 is CASSLTGGVETQYF. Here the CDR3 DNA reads TGTGCCAGCAGCTTGACAGGGGGCGTCGAGACCCAGTACTTC.

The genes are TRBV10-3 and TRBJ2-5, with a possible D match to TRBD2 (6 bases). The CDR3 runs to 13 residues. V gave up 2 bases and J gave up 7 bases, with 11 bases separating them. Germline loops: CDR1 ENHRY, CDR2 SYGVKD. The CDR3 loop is CAISEGAGGTQYF. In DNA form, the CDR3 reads TGTGCCATCAGTGAGGGGGCCGGGGGGACCCAGTACTTC.

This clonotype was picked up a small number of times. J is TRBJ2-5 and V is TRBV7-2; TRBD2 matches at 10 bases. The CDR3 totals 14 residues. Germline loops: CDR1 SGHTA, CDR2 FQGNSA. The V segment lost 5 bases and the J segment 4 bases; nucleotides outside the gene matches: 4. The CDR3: CASSPGLAIETQYF. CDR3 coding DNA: TGTGCCAGCAGCCCGGGACTAGCGATAGAGACCCAGTACTTC. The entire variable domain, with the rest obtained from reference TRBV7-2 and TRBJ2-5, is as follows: GAGVSQSPSNKVTEKGKDVELRCDPISGHTALYWYRQSLGQGLEFLIYFQGNSAPDKSGLPSDRFSAERTGGSVSTLTIQRTQQEDSAVYLCASSPGLAIETQYFGPGTRLLVL.

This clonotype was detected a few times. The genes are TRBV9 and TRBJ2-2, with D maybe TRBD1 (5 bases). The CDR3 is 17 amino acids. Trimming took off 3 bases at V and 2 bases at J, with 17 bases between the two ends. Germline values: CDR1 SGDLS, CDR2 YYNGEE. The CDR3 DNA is TGTGCCAGCAGCGCCCCATGGGGCCAGCCAAACACCGGGGAGCTGTTTTTT. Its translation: CASSAPWGQPNTGELFF.

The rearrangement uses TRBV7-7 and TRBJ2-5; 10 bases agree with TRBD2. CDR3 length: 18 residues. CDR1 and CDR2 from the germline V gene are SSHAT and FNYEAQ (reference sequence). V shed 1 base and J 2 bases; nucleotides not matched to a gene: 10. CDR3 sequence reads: CASSLGLAGAVGQETQYF. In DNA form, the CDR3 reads TGTGCCAGCAGCTTAGGGCTAGCGGGAGCAGTGGGACAAGAGACCCAGTACTTC.

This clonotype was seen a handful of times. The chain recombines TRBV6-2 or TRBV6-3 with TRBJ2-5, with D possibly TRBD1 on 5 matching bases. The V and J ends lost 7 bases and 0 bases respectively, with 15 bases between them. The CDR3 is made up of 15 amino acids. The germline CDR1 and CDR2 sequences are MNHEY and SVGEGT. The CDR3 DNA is TGTGCCAGCACCCACGAGACAGCCTACCAAGAGACCCAGTACTTC. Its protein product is CASTHETAYQETQYF.

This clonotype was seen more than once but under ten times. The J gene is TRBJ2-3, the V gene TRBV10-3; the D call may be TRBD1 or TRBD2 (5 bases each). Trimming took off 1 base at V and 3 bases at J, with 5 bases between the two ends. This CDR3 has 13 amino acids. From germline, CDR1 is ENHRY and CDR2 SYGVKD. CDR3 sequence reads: CAISEWGTDTQYF. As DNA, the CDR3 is TGTGCCATCAGTGAGTGGGGGACAGATACGCAGTATTTT.

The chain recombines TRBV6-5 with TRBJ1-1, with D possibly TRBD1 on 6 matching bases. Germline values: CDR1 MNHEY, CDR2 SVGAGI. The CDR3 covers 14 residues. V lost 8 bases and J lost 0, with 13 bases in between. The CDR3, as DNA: TGTGCCAGCCTGGCAGGGGTGTTGAACACTGAAGCTTTCTTT. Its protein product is CASLAGVLNTEAFF.

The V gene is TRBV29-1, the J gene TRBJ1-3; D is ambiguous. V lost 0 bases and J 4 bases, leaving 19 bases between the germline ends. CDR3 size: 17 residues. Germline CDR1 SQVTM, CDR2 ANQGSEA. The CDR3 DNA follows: TGCAGCGTTGAAGAAGGGAAATGGGATTGGTCCGGAAACACCATATATTTT. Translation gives CSVEEGKWDWSGNTIYF.

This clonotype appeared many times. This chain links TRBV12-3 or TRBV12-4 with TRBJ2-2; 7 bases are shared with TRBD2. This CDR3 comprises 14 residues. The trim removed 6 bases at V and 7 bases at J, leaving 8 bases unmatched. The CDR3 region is CASRKAGAVGELFF. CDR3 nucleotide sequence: TGTGCCAGCAGGAAGGCGGGAGCCGTCGGGGAGCTGTTTTTT.

For the CDR3, the DNA is TGCGCCAGCAGCGTAGACGGGACGGTTATATCCTCTGGGGCCAACGTCCTGACTTTC. Residues: CASSVDGTVISSGANVLTF. The chain is built from TRBV5-1 and TRBJ2-6, with D perhaps given as TRBD1 or TRBD2 (5 bases each). Trimming pared 4 bases from V and 0 bases from J, leaving 20 bases between. The CDR3 extends over 19 amino acids. Germline V lookup: CDR1 SGHRS, CDR2 YFSETQ.